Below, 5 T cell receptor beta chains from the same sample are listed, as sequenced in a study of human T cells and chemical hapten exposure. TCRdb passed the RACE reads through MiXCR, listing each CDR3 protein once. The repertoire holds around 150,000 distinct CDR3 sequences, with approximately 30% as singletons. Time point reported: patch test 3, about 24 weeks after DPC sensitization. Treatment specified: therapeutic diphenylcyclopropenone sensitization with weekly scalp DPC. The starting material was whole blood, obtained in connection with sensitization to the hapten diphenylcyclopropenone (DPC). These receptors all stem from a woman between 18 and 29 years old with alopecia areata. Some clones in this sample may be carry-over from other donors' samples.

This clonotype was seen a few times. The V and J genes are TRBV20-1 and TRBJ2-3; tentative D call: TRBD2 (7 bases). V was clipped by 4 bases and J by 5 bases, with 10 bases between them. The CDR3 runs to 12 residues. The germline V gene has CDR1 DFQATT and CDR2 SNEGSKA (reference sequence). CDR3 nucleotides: TGCAGTGCTAAGGGGGGGCAAGATACGCAGTATTTT. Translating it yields CSAKGGQDTQYF.

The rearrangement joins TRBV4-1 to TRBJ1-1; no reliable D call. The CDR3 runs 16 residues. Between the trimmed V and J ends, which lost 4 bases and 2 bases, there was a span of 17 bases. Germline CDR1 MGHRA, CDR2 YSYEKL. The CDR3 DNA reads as TGCGCCAGCAGCCCCCCTTTGGGGTCAATTAACACTGAAGCTTTCTTT. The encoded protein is CASSPPLGSINTEAFF.

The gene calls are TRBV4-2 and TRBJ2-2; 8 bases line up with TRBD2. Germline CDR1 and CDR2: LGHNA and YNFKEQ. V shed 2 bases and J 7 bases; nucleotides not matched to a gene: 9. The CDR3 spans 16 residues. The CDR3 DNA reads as TGTGCCAGCAGCCAAACCCAGTCCGGGACTAGCGGGGAGCTGTTTTTT. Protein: CASSQTQSGTSGELFF.

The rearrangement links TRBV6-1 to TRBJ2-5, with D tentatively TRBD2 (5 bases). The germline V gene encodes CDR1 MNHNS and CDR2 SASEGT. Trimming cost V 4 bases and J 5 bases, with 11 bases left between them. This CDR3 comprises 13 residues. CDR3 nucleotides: TGTGCCAGCAGTGGCGGACTGGAGGAGACCCAGTACTTC. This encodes CASSGGLEETQYF.

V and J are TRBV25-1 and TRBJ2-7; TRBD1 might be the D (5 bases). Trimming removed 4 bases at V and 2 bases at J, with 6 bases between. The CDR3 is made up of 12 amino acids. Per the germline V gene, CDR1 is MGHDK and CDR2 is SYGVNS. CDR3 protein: CASSAGPYEQYF. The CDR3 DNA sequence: TGTGCCAGCAGTGCAGGGCCCTACGAGCAGTACTTC.